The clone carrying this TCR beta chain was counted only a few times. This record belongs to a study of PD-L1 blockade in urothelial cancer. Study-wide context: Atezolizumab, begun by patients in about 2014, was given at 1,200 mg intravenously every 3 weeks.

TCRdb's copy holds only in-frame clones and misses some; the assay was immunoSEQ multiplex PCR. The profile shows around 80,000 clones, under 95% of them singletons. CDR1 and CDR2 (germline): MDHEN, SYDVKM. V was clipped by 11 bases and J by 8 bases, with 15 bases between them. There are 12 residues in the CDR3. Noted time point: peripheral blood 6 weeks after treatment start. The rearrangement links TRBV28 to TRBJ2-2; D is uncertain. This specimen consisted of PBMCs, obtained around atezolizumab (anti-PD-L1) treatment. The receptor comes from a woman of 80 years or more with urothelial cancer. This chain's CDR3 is CACRPSGGELFF. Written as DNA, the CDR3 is TGTGCCTGCCGACCGTCCGGGGGGGAGCTGTTTTTT.